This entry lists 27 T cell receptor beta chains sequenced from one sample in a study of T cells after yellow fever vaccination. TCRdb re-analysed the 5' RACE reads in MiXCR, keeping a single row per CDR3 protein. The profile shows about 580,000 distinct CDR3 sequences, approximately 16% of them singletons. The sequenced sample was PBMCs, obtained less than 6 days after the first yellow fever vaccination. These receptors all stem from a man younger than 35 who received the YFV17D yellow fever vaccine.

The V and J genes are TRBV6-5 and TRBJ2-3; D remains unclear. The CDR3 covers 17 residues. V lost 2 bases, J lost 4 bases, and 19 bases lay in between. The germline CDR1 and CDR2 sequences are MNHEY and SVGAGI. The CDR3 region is CASSYPAGPSVADTQYF. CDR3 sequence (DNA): TGTGCCAGCAGTTACCCGGCCGGGCCATCCGTCGCAGATACGCAGTATTTT.

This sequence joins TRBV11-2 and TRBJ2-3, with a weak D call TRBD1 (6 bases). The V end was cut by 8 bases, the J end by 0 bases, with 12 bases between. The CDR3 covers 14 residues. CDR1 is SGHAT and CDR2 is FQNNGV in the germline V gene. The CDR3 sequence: CASSRTDSTDTQYF. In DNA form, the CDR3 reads TGTGCCAGCTCCCGGACAGATAGCACAGATACGCAGTATTTT.

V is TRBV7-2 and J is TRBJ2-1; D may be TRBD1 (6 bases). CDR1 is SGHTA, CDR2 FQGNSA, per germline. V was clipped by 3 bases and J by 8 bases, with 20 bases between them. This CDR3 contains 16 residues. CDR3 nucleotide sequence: TGTGCCAGCAGCTTTCTTAACAGGGCTCGGGGCGATGAGCAGTTCTTC. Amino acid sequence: CASSFLNRARGDEQFF. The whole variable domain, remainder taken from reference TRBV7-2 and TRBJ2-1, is GAGVSQSPSNKVTEKGKDVELRCDPISGHTALYWYRQSLGQGLEFLIYFQGNSAPDKSGLPSDRFSAERTGGSVSTLTIQRTQQEDSAVYLCASSFLNRARGDEQFFGPGTRLTVL.

CDR3 nucleotide sequence: TGTGCCAGCAGCTTGGGGAGGGGTTCTATTGCCTACAATGAGCAGTTCTTC. This gives the protein CASSLGRGSIAYNEQFF. The V gene is TRBV5-6, the J gene TRBJ2-1; D perhaps matches TRBD2 (6 bases). CDR1 SGHDT and CDR2 YYEEEE come from the germline V gene. With 0 bases removed from V and 2 bases from J, the gap between germline ends came to 15 bases. The CDR3 extends over 17 amino acids. The full variable domain, completed using reference TRBV5-6 and TRBJ2-1, is DAGVTQSPTHLIKTRGQQVTLRCSPKSGHDTVSWYQQALGQGPQFIFQYYEEEERQRGNFPDRFSGHQFPNYSSELNVNALLLGDSALYLCASSLGRGSIAYNEQFFGPGTRLTVL.

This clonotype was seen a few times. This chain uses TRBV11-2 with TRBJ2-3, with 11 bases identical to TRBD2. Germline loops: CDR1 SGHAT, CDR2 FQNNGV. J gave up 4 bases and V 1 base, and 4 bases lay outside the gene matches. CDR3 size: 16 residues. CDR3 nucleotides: TGTGCCAGCAGCTTAGCACTAGCGGGGGCCGCAGATACGCAGTATTTT. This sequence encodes CASSLALAGAADTQYF.

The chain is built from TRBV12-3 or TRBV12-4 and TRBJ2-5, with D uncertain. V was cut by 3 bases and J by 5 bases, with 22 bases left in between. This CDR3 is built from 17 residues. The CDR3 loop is CASSFDDVRAPGETQYF. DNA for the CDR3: TGTGCCAGCAGTTTCGACGACGTTCGGGCCCCCGGGGAGACCCAGTACTTC.

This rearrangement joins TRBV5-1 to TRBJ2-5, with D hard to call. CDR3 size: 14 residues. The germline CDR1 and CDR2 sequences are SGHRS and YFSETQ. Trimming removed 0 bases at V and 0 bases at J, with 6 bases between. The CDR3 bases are TGCGCCAGCAGCTTGGTCCCGTACCAAGAGACCCAGTACTTC. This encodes CASSLVPYQETQYF.

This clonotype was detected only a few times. CDR3 sequence (DNA): TGCAGTGCAACCCGTCGGGAAAACATAATCACAGATACGCAGTATTTT. This translates into CSATRRENIITDTQYF. V is TRBV20-1 and J is TRBJ2-3; tentative D call: TRBD2 (5 bases). V was pared by 6 bases and J by 2 bases, with 21 bases between. Germline V gives CDR1 DFQATT, CDR2 SNEGSKA (reference sequence). CDR3 size: 16 residues.

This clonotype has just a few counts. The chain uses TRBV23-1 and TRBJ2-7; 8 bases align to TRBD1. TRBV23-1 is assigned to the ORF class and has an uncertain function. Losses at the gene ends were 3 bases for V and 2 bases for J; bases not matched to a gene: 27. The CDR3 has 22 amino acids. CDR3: CASSQTGQGASYRTVGAYEQYV. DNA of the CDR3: TGCGCCAGCAGTCAGACCGGCCAGGGGGCATCTTACCGAACCGTTGGTGCCTACGAGCAGTACGTC.

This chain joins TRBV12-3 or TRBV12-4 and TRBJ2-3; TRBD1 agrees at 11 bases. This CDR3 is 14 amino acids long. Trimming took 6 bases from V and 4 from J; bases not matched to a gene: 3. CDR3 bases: TGTGCCAGCAGACTGGGACAGGGGGCAGATACGCAGTATTTT. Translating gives CASRLGQGADTQYF.

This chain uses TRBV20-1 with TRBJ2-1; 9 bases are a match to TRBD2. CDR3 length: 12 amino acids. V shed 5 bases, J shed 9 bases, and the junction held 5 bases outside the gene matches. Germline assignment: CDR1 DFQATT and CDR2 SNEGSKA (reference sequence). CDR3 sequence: CSAGGLAREQFF. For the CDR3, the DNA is TGCAGTGCTGGAGGACTAGCGCGTGAGCAGTTCTTC.

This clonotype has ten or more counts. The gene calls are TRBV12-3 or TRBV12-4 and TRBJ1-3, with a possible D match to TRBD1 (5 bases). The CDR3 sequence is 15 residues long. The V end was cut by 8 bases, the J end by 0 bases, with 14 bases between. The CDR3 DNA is TGTGCCAGCTTGGGACTGAAATTCTCTGGAAACACCATATATTTT. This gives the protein CASLGLKFSGNTIYF.

The CDR3 DNA is TGTGCCAGCAGCGTCATCCCGACGACAGGAAACACCATATATTTT. As protein: CASSVIPTTGNTIYF. This chain connects TRBV9 to TRBJ1-3; D unresolved. Germline V lookup: CDR1 SGDLS, CDR2 YYNGEE. Trimming removed 2 bases from V and 4 bases from J, with 13 bases in between. This CDR3 comprises 15 residues.

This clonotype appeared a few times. CDR3 coding DNA: TGTGCCAGCAGGTTGGTAGGCACAGATACGCAGTATTTT. Translation gives CASRLVGTDTQYF. The chain is built from TRBV6-1 and TRBJ2-3; D not certain. The CDR3 covers 13 residues. V was trimmed by 6 bases and J by 1 base, leaving 8 bases between them. Germline V gene sequence: CDR1 MNHNS, CDR2 SASEGT.

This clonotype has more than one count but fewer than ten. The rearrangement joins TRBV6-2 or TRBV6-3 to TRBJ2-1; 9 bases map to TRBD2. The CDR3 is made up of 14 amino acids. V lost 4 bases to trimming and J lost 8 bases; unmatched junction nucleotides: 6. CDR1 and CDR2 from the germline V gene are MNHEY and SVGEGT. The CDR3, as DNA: TGTGCCAGCAGTTTGGCGGGGGGGCCCCATGAGCAGTTCTTC. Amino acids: CASSLAGGPHEQFF.

CDR3 sequence: CATRNPLGQQQETQYF. In DNA, the CDR3 is TGTGCCACCAGGAACCCTCTGGGACAACAACAAGAGACCCAGTACTTC. The chain combines TRBV24-1 with TRBJ2-5, with TRBD1 as a possible D gene (6 bases). CDR1 and CDR2 (germline): KGHDR, SFDVKD. Deletions cut 7 bases from V and 2 bases from J, with 19 bases between. The CDR3 totals 16 residues.

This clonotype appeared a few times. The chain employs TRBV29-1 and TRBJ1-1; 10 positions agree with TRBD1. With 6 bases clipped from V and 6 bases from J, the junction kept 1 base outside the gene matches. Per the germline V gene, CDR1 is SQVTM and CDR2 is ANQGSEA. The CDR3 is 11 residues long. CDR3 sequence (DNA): TGCAGCGTGGGGACAGGGGCTGAAGCTTTCTTT. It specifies CSVGTGAEAFF.

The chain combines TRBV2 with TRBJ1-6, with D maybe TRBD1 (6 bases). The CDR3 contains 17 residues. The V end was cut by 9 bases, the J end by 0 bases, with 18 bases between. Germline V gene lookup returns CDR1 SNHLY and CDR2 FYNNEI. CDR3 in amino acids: CASAGGGQSSYNSPLHF. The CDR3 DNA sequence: TGTGCCAGTGCCGGGGGGGGCCAGAGCTCCTATAATTCACCCCTCCACTTT.

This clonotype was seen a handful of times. The CDR3, as DNA: TGTGCCAGTAGGAAGGGGAACACTGAAGCTTTCTTT. Translation: CASRKGNTEAFF. The chain employs TRBV6-2 or TRBV6-3 and TRBJ1-1; the D is unclear. The germline CDR1 and CDR2 sequences are MNHEY and SVGEGT. Trimming took off 9 bases at V and 1 base at J, with 9 bases between the two ends. The CDR3 has 12 amino acids.

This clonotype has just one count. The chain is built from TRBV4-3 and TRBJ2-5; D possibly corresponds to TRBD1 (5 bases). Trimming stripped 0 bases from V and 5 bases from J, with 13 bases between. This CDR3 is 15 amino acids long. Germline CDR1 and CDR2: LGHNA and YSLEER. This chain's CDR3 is CASSQDSRGWETQYF. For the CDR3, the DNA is TGCGCCAGCAGCCAAGATTCTAGGGGATGGGAGACCCAGTACTTC.

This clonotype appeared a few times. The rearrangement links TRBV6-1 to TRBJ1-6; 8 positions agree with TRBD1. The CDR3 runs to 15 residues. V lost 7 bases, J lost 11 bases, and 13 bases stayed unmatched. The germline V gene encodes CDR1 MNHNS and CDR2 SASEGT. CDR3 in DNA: TGTGCCAGCACCCATCAGGGGGACAGGCAGACACCCCTCCACTTT. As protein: CASTHQGDRQTPLHF.

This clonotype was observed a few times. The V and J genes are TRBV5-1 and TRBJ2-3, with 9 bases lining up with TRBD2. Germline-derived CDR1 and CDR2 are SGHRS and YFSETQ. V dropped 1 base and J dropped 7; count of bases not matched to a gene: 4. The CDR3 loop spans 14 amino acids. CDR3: CASSLQAGGNTQYF. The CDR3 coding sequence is TGCGCCAGCAGCTTGCAAGCGGGGGGAAATACGCAGTATTTT.

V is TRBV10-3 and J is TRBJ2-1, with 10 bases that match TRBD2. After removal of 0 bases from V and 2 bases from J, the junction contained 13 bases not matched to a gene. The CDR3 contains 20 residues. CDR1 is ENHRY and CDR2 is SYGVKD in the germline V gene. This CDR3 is CAISESLERGGEWPYNEQFF. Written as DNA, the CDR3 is TGTGCCATCAGTGAGTCTCTGGAGCGGGGGGGCGAGTGGCCCTACAATGAGCAGTTCTTC.

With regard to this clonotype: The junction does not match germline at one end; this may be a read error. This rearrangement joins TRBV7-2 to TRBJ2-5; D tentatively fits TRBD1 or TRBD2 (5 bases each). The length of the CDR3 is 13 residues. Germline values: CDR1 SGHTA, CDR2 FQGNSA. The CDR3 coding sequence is TGTGCCAGCAGCTTGGAAAGGGGAGAGGCCCAGTACTTC. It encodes CASSLERGEAQYF.

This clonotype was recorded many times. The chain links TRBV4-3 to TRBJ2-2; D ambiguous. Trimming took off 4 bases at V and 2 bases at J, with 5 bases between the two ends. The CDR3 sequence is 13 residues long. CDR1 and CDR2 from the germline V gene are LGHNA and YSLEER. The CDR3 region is CASSPTNTGELFF. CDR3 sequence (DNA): TGCGCCAGCAGCCCCACAAACACCGGGGAGCTGTTTTTT.

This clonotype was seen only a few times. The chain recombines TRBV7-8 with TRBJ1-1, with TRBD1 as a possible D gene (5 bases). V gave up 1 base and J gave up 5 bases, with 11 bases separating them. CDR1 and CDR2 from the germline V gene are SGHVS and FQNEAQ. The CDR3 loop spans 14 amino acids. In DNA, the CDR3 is TGTGCCAGCAGCTTAGTGATTGGGGGGACTGAAGCTTTCTTT. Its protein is CASSLVIGGTEAFF.

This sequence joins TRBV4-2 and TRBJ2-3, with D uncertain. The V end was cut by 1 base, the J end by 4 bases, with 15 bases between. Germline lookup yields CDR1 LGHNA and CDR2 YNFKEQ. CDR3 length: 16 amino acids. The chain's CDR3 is CASSQGSSLAADTQYF. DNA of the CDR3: TGTGCCAGCAGCCAAGGTTCCAGCCTCGCGGCAGATACGCAGTATTTT.